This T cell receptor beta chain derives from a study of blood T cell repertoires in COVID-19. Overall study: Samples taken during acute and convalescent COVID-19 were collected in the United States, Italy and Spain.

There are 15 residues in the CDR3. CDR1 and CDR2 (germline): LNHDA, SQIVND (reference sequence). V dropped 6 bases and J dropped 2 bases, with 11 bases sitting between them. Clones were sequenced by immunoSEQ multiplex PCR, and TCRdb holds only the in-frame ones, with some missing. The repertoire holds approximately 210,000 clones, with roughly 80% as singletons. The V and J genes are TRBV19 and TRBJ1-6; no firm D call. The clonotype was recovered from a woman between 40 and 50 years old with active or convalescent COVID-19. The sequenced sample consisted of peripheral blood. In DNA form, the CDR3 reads TGTGCCAGTAGACCCGATTCGGCCTATAATTCACCCCTCCACTTT. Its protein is CASRPDSAYNSPLHF.